This paragraph covers one T cell receptor beta chain sequence. Its antigen specificity is not known. The sample holds no much larger clone one base away, and base qualities are not on file. This sample is drawn from a study of CD8 T cells in Susac syndrome (dated by TCRdb to about 2019). Regarding the research as a whole: Whether CD8+ T cell activation and differentiation in Susac syndrome was antigen driven was tested using repertoire sequencing. Clonality of the CD8+ T cell repertoire was compared between more than 10 healthy donors, about 14 Susac syndrome patients and fewer than 16 multiple sclerosis patients. Results the study describes overall, beyond this receptor: The study acknowledged that relatively few individuals were included in the TCR sequencing and HLA analysis.

RNA was extracted using the RNeasy kit, and about 0.5 to 1 ug of the RNA was reverse transcribed with random hexamers. The immunoSEQ multiplex PCR assay, which covers 54 Vbeta and 13 Jbeta segments, was used to amplify TCR beta CDR3 regions. To correct PCR amplification bias, a synthetic template baseline was used for both primer optimization and computational correction. Regarding the original processing steps: Reads were annotated to V, D and J genes according to IMGT and were analyzed with immunoSEQ Analyzer, with only productive sequences retained. Clonality was computed as one minus Shannon entropy normalized by log2 of the number of productive unique sequences. For each patient and control, public and private clones were evaluated within the 100 most prevalent clones. Susac-specific clones were defined as absent from healthy and MS cohorts, around 1,000 published viral clones and other ImmuneACCESS disease sequences. TCRdb reprocessed the public reads (quality trimming at Q25 with fastp, clone calling with MiXCR) and kept in-frame beta chains. Rows with a matching CDR3 protein are joined into one entry that keeps the most common DNA and genes. V and J calls and clone size were set by TCRdb, not the authors. The sample records fewer than 80,000 distinct CDR3 sequences, just under 95% of which are singletons. The ten largest clonotypes hold about 0.22% of the sample.

Trimming costs V 3 bases and J 3 bases, and their ends lie 15 bases apart. The germline V gene encodes CDR1 LNHDA and CDR2 SQIVND (reference sequence). The CDR3, from cysteine to phenylalanine, totals 15 residues. Only the CDR3 region is kept as DNA, spanning 45 bases read in frame from base 1. High-throughput TCR beta sequencing profiled peripheral blood CD8+ and CD4+ T cells from healthy donors, Susac syndrome patients and multiple sclerosis patients. The healthy donors served as controls matched for age and sex. Bulk CD8+ and CD4+ T cells were purified by magnetic negative isolation, whereas CD8+ TEMRA cells were enriched by FACS. Blood was collected in EDTA tubes and processed within 24 hours, with PBMCs isolated through density gradient centrifugation. PBMCs intended for TCR sequencing were frozen in liquid nitrogen and were later thawed in a 37 degrees C water bath. Purity of sorted or isolated CD4+, CD8+ and CD8+ TEMRA cells was at least 90%.

The TCR originated in a human donor in good health. Sequencing used CD8+ T cells from PBMCs. The chain is encoded by TRBV19 joined to TRBJ2-7; D gene: possibly TRBD2, on 6 matching bases. Here the CDR3 is given as CASSIDGSRYYEQYF. In nucleotide form, the sequence is TGTGCCAGTAGTATCGACGGGAGCCGGTACTACGAGCAGTACTTC.